This TCR beta chain was recovered during a study of T-cell memory formation after mild COVID-19. Study at large: Largely donor-specific sequence clusters came from two donors. Findings of the study overall: Contracting CD4+ clones lay largely in CM and EM, with CD8+ ones residing in EMRA.

With constant-segment primers, 5'RACE yielded cDNA libraries of TCR alpha and TCR beta that carried sample barcodes and UMIs. TCRdb called the 5' RACE reads again in MiXCR, with one record for every CDR3 protein. The sample has fewer than 650,000 distinct CDR3 sequences, roughly 21% seen once. V shed 5 bases, J shed 6 bases, and the junction held 19 bases outside the gene matches. This CDR3 has 18 amino acids. This clonotype was seen more than once but under ten times. Its antigen is unidentified. This TCR came from an adult woman who had mild COVID-19 (a few samples of this study predate the infection). Cell type and time point are not known. The gene calls are TRBV12-3 or TRBV12-4 and TRBJ2-1, with 7 bases aligning to TRBD1. Sequencing was performed on PBMCs or a T cell subset sorted from them (not recorded which). The CDR3 nucleotides read TGTGCCAGCAGTGCTCGAGGACAGGCCAAGAATTCCGGCAATGAGCAGTTCTTC. Translation gives CASSARGQAKNSGNEQFF.